This TCR beta chain was profiled in a study of T cell clonality in common variable immunodeficiency. This clone was seen ten or more times. The missing CDR3 end, 3 residues past where the read stops, is filled in from the germline J gene. Blood samples were heparinized, about 5 to 9 ml per donor. Equal genomic DNA amounts from CVID and control samples were sequenced. TCRdb keeps only in-frame clones here, not all; method: immunoSEQ multiplex PCR. This repertoire holds approximately 40,000 clones, and none appear only once. The CDR3 loop spans 14 amino acids. V dropped 5 bases and J dropped 3 bases, with 13 bases sitting between them. Germline CDR1 and CDR2: LNHDA and SQIVND (reference sequence).

Sequenced material: peripheral blood mononuclear cells. This clonotype was sampled from a person aged 18 to 69 in good health. The chain has TRBV19 and TRBJ1-1; no definite D call. The sequenced CDR3 bases are TGTGCCAGTAGTGATGAGGGCTTAGACACTGAA. Its protein is CASSDEGLDTE. The CDR3 as a whole reads CASSDEGLDTEAFF.